One and the same sample provided the 8 T cell receptor beta chains below, sequenced in a study of T cell responses to AZD1222 COVID-19 vaccine (dated by TCRdb to about 2021). The method behind the library was the immunoSEQ multiplex PCR assay. Entries here come from immuneACCESS through TCRdb and include only in-frame sequences with V and J called. Some clones fail to appear in such tables; in the studies checked, an unresolved V gene covers under half of the shortfall, and the cause of the remainder is unknown. The sample records 160,000 or so clones, roughly 94% of which are singletons. The ten largest clones represent 4.4% of the sample. The sample's time point label, in plain terms: baseline before first vaccination. Per the publication, the treatment or condition label means: meningococcal conjugate vaccine given as trial control. The sample was peripheral blood, taken on day 0 of MenACWY control vaccination. The source is an adult in good health.

This sequence joins TRBV5-1 and TRBJ2-7; D possibly corresponds to TRBD1 (6 bases). CDR3 length: 14 amino acids. With 7 bases removed from V and 0 bases from J, the gap between germline ends came to 14 bases. CDR1 and CDR2 from the germline V gene are SGHRS and YFSETQ. CDR3 coding DNA: TGCGCCAGCCGAGGACAGTCGAGCTCCTACGAGCAGTACTTC. Protein product: CASRGQSSSYEQYF.

V usage is TRBV6-2 or TRBV6-3 and J usage is TRBJ1-1; D perhaps matches TRBD1 (5 bases). The CDR3 totals 15 residues. V shed 2 bases and J shed 0 bases, with 10 bases lying between them. The germline V gene has CDR1 MNHEY and CDR2 SVGEGT. The CDR3 sequence is CASSYRGLVNTEAFF. CDR3 coding DNA: TGTGCCAGCAGTTACAGGGGCTTAGTGAACACTGAAGCTTTCTTT.

A single count supports this clone. The genes are TRBV27 and TRBJ2-7, with a weak D call TRBD2 (6 bases). Germline CDR1 MNHEY, CDR2 SMNVEV (reference sequence). The V end was cut by 2 bases, the J end by 4 bases, with 12 bases between. This CDR3 contains 14 residues. The CDR3 coding sequence is TGTGCCAGCAGTTTACGGGAGACTGGTTACGAGCAGTACTTC. Translation: CASSLRETGYEQYF.

This rearrangement joins TRBV29-1 to TRBJ1-5; D perhaps matches TRBD1 (5 bases). Trimming stripped 4 bases from V and 1 base from J, with 8 bases between. The CDR3 has 13 residues. The V gene's germline CDR1 is SQVTM and CDR2 ANQGSEA. The DNA of the CDR3 is TGCAGCGTTGGCGGGACGAGCAATCAGCCCCAGCATTTT. Amino acid sequence: CSVGGTSNQPQHF. Full variable domain (remainder filled in from reference TRBV29-1 and TRBJ1-5): SAVISQKPSRDICQRGTSLTIQCQVDSQVTMMFWYRQQPGQSLTLIATANQGSEATYESGFVIDKFPISRPNLTFSTLTVSNMSPEDSSIYLCSVGGTSNQPQHFGDGTRLSIL.

The chain employs TRBV19 and TRBJ1-5, with unresolved D. Trimming stripped 3 bases from V and 0 bases from J, with 9 bases between. The CDR3 has 15 residues. Germline lookup yields CDR1 LNHDA and CDR2 SQIVND (reference sequence). CDR3 region: CASSIYGNSNQPQHF. The CDR3 nucleotides read TGTGCCAGTAGTATTTACGGTAATAGCAATCAGCCCCAGCATTTT.

The chain combines TRBV7-2 with TRBJ1-2; 7 nucleotides match TRBD1. The CDR3 is 15 residues long. V shed 1 base, J shed 4 bases, and the junction held 6 bases outside the gene matches. In germline, CDR1 is SGHTA, CDR2 FQGNSA. The CDR3 reads CASSLDPGQLYGYTF. The CDR3 nucleotides read TGTGCCAGCAGCTTAGACCCGGGACAGCTCTATGGCTACACCTTC.

The V and J genes are TRBV11-3 and TRBJ2-2; 8 bases line up with TRBD2. The germline V gene encodes CDR1 SGHNT and CDR2 YENEEA. The V segment lost 5 bases and the J segment 6 bases; nucleotides outside the gene matches: 14. CDR3 size: 17 residues. The CDR3 DNA is TGTGCCAGCAGCCTATCCGGGTTTTCCGGGAGGGCCGGGGAGCTGTTTTTT. Encoded protein: CASSLSGFSGRAGELFF.

This rearrangement joins TRBV6-4 to TRBJ2-2; TRBD2 might be the D (5 bases). V lost 4 bases to trimming and J lost 7 bases, with 10 bases between them. The CDR3 is 13 amino acids. Germline V CDR1 and CDR2: MRHNA, SNTAGT. The CDR3 spells CASSGKGGGELFF. The CDR3 bases are TGTGCCAGCAGTGGGAAAGGAGGCGGGGAGCTGTTTTTT.